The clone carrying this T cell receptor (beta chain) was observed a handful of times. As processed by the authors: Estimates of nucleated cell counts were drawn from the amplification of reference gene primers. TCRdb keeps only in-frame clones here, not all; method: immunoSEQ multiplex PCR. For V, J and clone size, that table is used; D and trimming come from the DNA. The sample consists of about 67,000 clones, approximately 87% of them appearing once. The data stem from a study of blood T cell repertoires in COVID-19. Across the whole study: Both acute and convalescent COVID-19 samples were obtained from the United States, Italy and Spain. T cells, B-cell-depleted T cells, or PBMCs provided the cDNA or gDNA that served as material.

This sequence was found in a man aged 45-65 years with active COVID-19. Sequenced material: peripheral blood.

The CDR3 nucleotides read TGTGCCAGCAGCGCCTATAGCAATCAGCCCCAGCATTTT. Translated, it gives CASSAYSNQPQHF. The V and J genes are TRBV11-2 and TRBJ1-5; D gene unclear. CDR1 is SGHAT and CDR2 is FQNNGV in the germline V gene. V lost 5 bases and J 0 bases, leaving 5 bases between the germline ends. The CDR3 extends over 13 amino acids.